This is a list of T cell receptor beta chains from one sample in a study of identical twins. From the 5' RACE reads, TCRdb called clonotypes with MiXCR, one entry per CDR3 protein. The sample has under 450,000 distinct CDR3 sequences, around 18% seen once; the top ten hold 9% to 15%. Source material: naive T cells sorted from blood. Receptors originate from a man in his fifties or sixties in good health. Each CDR3 is given with its conserved first and last residue. The D gene is left open where the match is weak. Size tells how often a clone was seen (once, few, many) or the class of an expanded clone, and some rows leave it out.

size	V	J	D	DNA	CDR3
few	TRBV6-2/TRBV6-3	TRBJ2-7	TRBD2	TGTGCCAGCATCTCGGGGGGAAGCTCCTACGAGCAGTACTTC	CASISGGSSYEQYF
many	TRBV5-6	TRBJ2-5	NA	TGTGCCAGCAGCTTGACGGGGGTAAAGGAGTACTTC	CASSLTGVKEYF
many	TRBV14	TRBJ1-3	NA	TGTGCCAGCAGCCAAGGAACGAGACCCATCACCTCTGGAAACACCATATATTTT	CASSQGTRPITSGNTIYF
many	TRBV28	TRBJ1-1	NA	TGTGCCAGCAGTTTAACGAGCAAGAACACTGAAGCTTTCTTT	CASSLTSKNTEAFF
NA	TRBV10-3	TRBJ1-1	NA	TGTGCCATCAGGTTAGGGGAGGGGACTGAAGCTTTCTTT	CAIRLGEGTEAFF
few	TRBV5-1	TRBJ2-7	TRBD1	TGCGCCAGCAGCTCGGACACAGGGGAGTACGAGCAGTACTTC	CASSSDTGEYEQYF
many	TRBV6-2/TRBV6-3	TRBJ1-1	NA	TGTGCCAGCAGTTACACTCGTGTGTCCCTGAACACTGAAGCTTTCTTT	CASSYTRVSLNTEAFF
few	TRBV12-3/TRBV12-4	TRBJ2-7	NA	TGTGCCAGCAGTCCCCTCTTGATGGGAGGTTACGAGCAGTACTTC	CASSPLLMGGYEQYF
many	TRBV2	TRBJ1-1	NA	TGTGCCAGCAGTGTCTCTGGGAACACTGAAGCTTTCTTT	CASSVSGNTEAFF
NA	TRBV7-9	TRBJ1-1	NA	TGTGCCAGCAGACTTACAGGCATTGAAGCTTTCTTT	CASRLTGIEAFF
many	TRBV3-1	TRBJ2-7	TRBD1	TGTGCCAGCAGCCCGGGACAGTTCTACGAGCAGTACTTC	CASSPGQFYEQYF
NA	TRBV6-2/TRBV6-3	TRBJ1-5	NA	TGTGCCAGCACCGACAGATATAATCAGCCCCAGCATTTT	CASTDRYNQPQHF
NA	TRBV20-1	TRBJ2-1	TRBD2	TGCAGTGCTAGAGAGATAAGCGGGAGTTACTACAATGAGCAGTTCTTC	CSAREISGSYYNEQFF
NA	TRBV19	TRBJ1-1	TRBD1	TGTGCCAGTAGCATTCCATGGACAGGGGGAACTGAAGCTTTCTTT	CASSIPWTGGTEAFF
NA	TRBV4-1	TRBJ1-2	TRBD1	TGCGCCAGCAGCCCAGCTCACAGGGGAAAGCTCTATGGCTTCACCTTC	CASSPAHRGKLYGFTF
NA	TRBV20-1	TRBJ2-1	NA	TGCAGTGTAAGGAGGGGTTGGAATGAGCAGTTCTTC	CSVRRGWNEQFF
NA	TRBV7-8	TRBJ2-5	NA	TGTGCCAGCAGCCCTTGGTCCAGCCGCCAAGAGACCCAGTACTTC	CASSPWSSRQETQYF
few	TRBV10-3	TRBJ2-3	NA	TGTGCCAGCAAGAAACAGGGTTCGACTAGCACAGATACGCAGTATTTT	CASKKQGSTSTDTQYF
NA	TRBV4-1	TRBJ1-2	NA	TGCGCCAGCAGCCAACACGGGACTAACTATGGCTACACCTTC	CASSQHGTNYGYTF
few	TRBV20-1	TRBJ1-1	NA	TGCAGTGCTAGAGATTCTGGGGGGGGTCGCGCTGAAGCTTTCTTT	CSARDSGGGRAEAFF
few	TRBV12-3/TRBV12-4	TRBJ2-7	TRBD1	TGTGCCAGCAGTTACCCCGTGGGACAGGGGGCCTACGAGCAGTACTTC	CASSYPVGQGAYEQYF
many	TRBV5-1	TRBJ2-1	NA	TGCGCCAGCCGCCTGGAACACAATGAGCAGTTCTTC	CASRLEHNEQFF
few	TRBV6-5	TRBJ2-7	TRBD1	TGTGCCAGCAGTTACGACAGGGACTACGAGCAGTACTTC	CASSYDRDYEQYF
NA	TRBV2	TRBJ2-3	NA	TGTGCCAGCAGTCCGCGGCTTCCTACGCAGTATTTT	CASSPRLPTQYF
NA	TRBV4-2	TRBJ2-2	NA	TGTGCCAGCAGCCGGGAGGGGGCGAACACCGGGGAGCTGTTTTTT	CASSREGANTGELFF
many	TRBV5-1	TRBJ2-5	NA	TGCGCCAGCAGCTTGGGACTCCGGGGGAACCAAGAGACCCAGTACTTC	CASSLGLRGNQETQYF
few	TRBV4-3	TRBJ1-3	TRBD1	TGCGCCAGCAGCCAAGATCTCGGGACAGGGGGAACTGGAAACACCATATATTTT	CASSQDLGTGGTGNTIYF
many	TRBV12-3/TRBV12-4	TRBJ2-5	TRBD1	TGTGCCAGCAGCTTGGACAGGGTGGGAGAGACCCAGTACTTC	CASSLDRVGETQYF
NA	TRBV29-1	TRBJ2-1	NA	TGCAGCGCCATAATCCAAGGGGGGCTAGAGCAGTTCTTC	CSAIIQGGLEQFF
many	TRBV9	TRBJ2-7	TRBD1	TGTGCCAGCAGCCCCGGGACAGGTCTAATACACGAGCAGTACTTC	CASSPGTGLIHEQYF
NA	TRBV28	TRBJ2-1	NA	TGTGCCAGCAGTTTGGCGGTATTAAGGGATGAGCAGTTCTTC	CASSLAVLRDEQFF
many	TRBV12-3/TRBV12-4	TRBJ1-1	NA	TGTGCCAGCACAGAGGGAAGGATGAGGACTGAAGCTTTCTTT	CASTEGRMRTEAFF
NA	TRBV12-3/TRBV12-4	TRBJ2-4	NA	TGTGCCAGCCTCTGGGCGGGGTTGAACATTCAGTACTTC	CASLWAGLNIQYF